This T cell receptor beta chain was captured by sequencing in a study of T cells in localized non-small cell lung cancer (dated by TCRdb to 2018 to 2021). General notes on the study: The study analyzed T cell repertoires of 200 to 300 early-stage NSCLC patients, comparing tumors and uninvolved tumor-adjacent lungs. All 240 or so NSCLC patients in the cohort were treatment-naive and had localized lung tumors that were resected. NSCLC patients had a mean age of roughly 66 years, and fewer than 150 were male and over 85 female. The research as a whole found: Since the design was exploratory, TCR variables were selected using unadjusted p-values with no false-discovery rate correction. Higher blood T cell density associated with longer overall survival, while higher adjacent-lung clonality associated with shorter survival. A median of 57 of the top 100 tumor clones turned up in the paired uninvolved adjacent lung, and under 30 of those clones also ranked among the top 100 of that same adjacent lung. Uninvolved tumor-adjacent lung showed the highest T cell clonality, higher than tumor, which suggests more focused antigenic responses in the uninvolved tumor-adjacent lung. Multi-region tumor sequencing was not performed, so intratumor heterogeneity could not be excluded.

For this clone: Which antigen it targets is not known. No per-base quality is available; no much larger clone lies one base away.

The CDR1 and CDR2 encoded by the germline V gene are LGHNA and YNFKEQ. Its CDR3 holds 17 amino acids, cysteine through phenylalanine. Just CDR3 DNA is preserved here, 51 bases in frame from base 1. V lost 0 bases and J lost 1 base, and the count of bases not matched to a germline gene is 7. At diagnosis, peripheral blood, uninvolved tumor-adjacent lung and tumor were collected and were preserved as a mix of fresh-frozen and FFPE material. For TCR repertoire profiling, the blood samples were analyzed as peripheral blood mononuclear cells. TCR beta CDR3 regions were sequenced from DNA using the immunoSEQ Assay. Processing in the source paper ran as follows. T cell density was computed as TCR beta template counts normalized to usable DNA estimated by amplifying housekeeping genes. The preseqR package was used to estimate richness by extrapolating to 400,000 templates for PBMC samples and to 120,000 templates for tissue samples. Clonality was defined by subtracting Pielou's evenness from one. Tissue-enriched TCRs were identified by differential abundance testing using productive amino-acid clonotypes, minimum total count 5 and alpha 0.1. The Jaccard Index and the Morisita Overlap Index were used to quantify repertoire overlap between compartments. GLIPH grouped TCR beta CDR3s together with public tetramer-defined viral CDR3s, and a viral motif had to include at least three viral sequences and show V-gene enrichment. TCRdb's version of the immuneACCESS table is confined to in-frame rearrangements and falls short of the full clone set. An unresolved V gene accounts for under half of the shortfall where checked; the remainder is of unknown origin. Clonal size and the V and J genes are those of that table, whereas D and trimming came from the DNA. The sample table contains nearly 35,000 clones; only one count was recorded for about 90% of them. The ten largest account for under 5% of the sample.

This TCR was sampled from a woman aged 40-75 years with stage I lung adenocarcinoma. The chain joins TRBV4-2 to TRBJ2-3; the central 7 bases match TRBD1. The specimen was peripheral blood, collected before any cancer treatment. The DNA reads as follows: TGTGCCAGCAGCCAAGATCGGGCAGGGGGTGGCACAGATACGCAGTATTTT. Translated, it reads CASSQDRAGGGTDTQYF.